This TCR beta chain was recovered during a study of lymphopenia after photon versus proton radiotherapy. The CDR3 consists of 16 residues. J gave up 2 bases and V 6 bases, and 10 bases lay outside the gene matches. Germline V gene lookup returns CDR1 MDHEN and CDR2 SYDVKM. The assay was immunoSEQ multiplex PCR, and TCRdb's table has in-frame clones only and misses some. The table has 25,000 to 35,000 clones, under 90% seen once. The sequence was collected from a woman in her 50s with pancreatic cancer. The chain uses TRBV28 and TRBJ1-2; the match to TRBD1 covers 9 bases. Sample: peripheral blood, taken from a patient treated with photon-based radiotherapy. CDR3 sequence (DNA): TGTGCCAGCAGCGAGGGGACAGGGACCCCCAACTATGGCTACACCTTC. Protein product: CASSEGTGTPNYGYTF.